Sequencing of this T cell receptor (beta chain) was carried out in a study of radiotherapy plus CTLA-4 blockade in lung cancer. Study background: Objective responses were recorded in less than 20% of patients, with disease control recorded in approximately 34%.

The CDR3 has 13 residues. Deletions cut 0 bases from V and 8 bases from J, with 9 bases between. The germline CDR1 and CDR2 sequences are SGHRS and YFSETQ. Data came from immunoSEQ multiplex PCR; TCRdb stores just in-frame clones and leaves some out. Here the sample spans roughly 120,000 clones, approximately 77% being singletons. General study points: Some TCR clones had been derived from tumors. These clones expanded in peripheral blood after radiotherapy plus ipilimumab.

The study gave focal radiation plus ipilimumab CTLA-4 blockade to patients with chemo-refractory metastatic non-small-cell lung cancer. To note about this clone: As yet, its antigen is unknown.

Source: peripheral blood, taken from a patient treated with radiotherapy plus ipilimumab. This clonotype was sampled from a human donor with non-small cell lung cancer that progressed on radiotherapy plus ipilimumab. Some clones in this sample may be carry-over from other donors' samples. V usage is TRBV5-1 and J usage is TRBJ1-3, with a weak D call TRBD1 (5 bases). The CDR3 DNA is TGCGCCAGCAGCTTGGTAGGAGGGGACACCATATATTTT. Encoded protein: CASSLVGGDTIYF.